This T cell receptor beta chain was profiled in a study of cytomegalovirus exposure and HLA in healthy donors. Study-level information: Earlier results showed roughly 110 million unique TCR beta sequences derived from roughly 180 million T cells. Study-wide results and caveats: In a later analysis, TCR beta V- and J-gene trimming was associated with a missense DCLRE1C variant. In an earlier analysis, in several hundred donors, most V segments appeared productive either ~90% or ~30% of the time.

Both 60 Vbeta primers and 13 Jbeta primers went into the PCR. Assay: immunoSEQ multiplex PCR; the TCRdb copy retains only in-frame clones and omits some. This sample has some 150,000 clones, with around nine tenths found just once. Trimming took 6 bases from V and 4 from J; bases not matched to a gene: 15. This CDR3 is built from 16 residues. Germline V lookup: CDR1 SGDLS, CDR2 YYNGEE. As for this clone: The antigen remains unidentified.

Material: PBMCs. This chain uses TRBV9 with TRBJ1-1; 7 bases fit TRBD1. This receptor was taken from a woman under 40 in good health and CMV-seronegative. CDR3 in amino acids: CASTPTGSPFGTEAFF. The CDR3 DNA sequence: TGTGCCAGCACCCCGACAGGGTCACCCTTCGGCACTGAAGCTTTCTTT.